This TCR beta chain was identified during a study of blood T cells in healthy people across ages. Study outcomes and limitations: Diversity of TCR beta correlated strongly with naive T cell percentage.

Next came a second PCR, run for about 7 to 12 cycles, which used a sample-barcoded 5' primer along with a J-beta primer mix. TCRdb ran MiXCR on the 5' RACE reads and lists one entry per CDR3 protein. There are fewer than 900,000 distinct CDR3 sequences in the sample; about 42% occur only once, and roughly 20% lies in the top ten. Germline V lookup: CDR1 DFQATT, CDR2 SNEGSKA (reference sequence). CDR3 length equals 13 residues. The J segment lost 5 bases and the V segment lost 7 bases, leaving 11 bases of the junction unmatched. A few counts support this clonotype. Its antigen remains unknown. This receptor was taken from a woman aged 60-70 years in good health. V is TRBV20-1 and J is TRBJ2-7; 7 bases align to TRBD1. Sequenced: blood. The CDR3 coding sequence is TGCAGTGTCAGGGGGACGACGGAGCACGAGCAGTACTTC. This gives the protein CSVRGTTEHEQYF.